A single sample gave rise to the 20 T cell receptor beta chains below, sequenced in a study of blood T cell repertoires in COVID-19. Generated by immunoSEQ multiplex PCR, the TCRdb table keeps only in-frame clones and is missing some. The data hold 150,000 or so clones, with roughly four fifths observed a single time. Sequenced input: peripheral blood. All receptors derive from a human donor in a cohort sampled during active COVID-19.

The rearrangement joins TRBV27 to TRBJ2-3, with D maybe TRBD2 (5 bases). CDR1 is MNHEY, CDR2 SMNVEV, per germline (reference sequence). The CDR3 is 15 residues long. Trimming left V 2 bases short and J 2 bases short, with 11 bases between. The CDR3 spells CASSLGGRHTDTQYF. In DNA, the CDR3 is TGTGCCAGCAGTTTAGGAGGCAGACACACAGATACGCAGTATTTT.

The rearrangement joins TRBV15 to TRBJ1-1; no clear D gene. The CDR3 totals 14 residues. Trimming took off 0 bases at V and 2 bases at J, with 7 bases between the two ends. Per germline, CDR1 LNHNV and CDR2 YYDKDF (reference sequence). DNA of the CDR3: TGTGCCACCAGCAGAGAGGCAGGTAACACTGAAGCTTTCTTT. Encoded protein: CATSREAGNTEAFF.

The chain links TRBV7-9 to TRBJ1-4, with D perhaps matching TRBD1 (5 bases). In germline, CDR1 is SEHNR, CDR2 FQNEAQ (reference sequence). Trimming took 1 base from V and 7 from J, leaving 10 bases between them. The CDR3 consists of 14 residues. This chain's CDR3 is CASSLGTQGEKLFF. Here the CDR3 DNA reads TGTGCCAGCAGCTTAGGAACCCAGGGTGAAAAACTGTTTTTT.

The CDR3 coding sequence is TGTGCCAGCAGCGGGGAGGGACTAGGAGCCTCCTACGAGCAGTACTTC. Encoded protein: CASSGEGLGASYEQYF. The J gene is TRBJ2-7, the V gene TRBV7-9; 8 bases match TRBD2. This CDR3 has 16 residues. Germline lookup yields CDR1 SEHNR and CDR2 FQNEAQ (reference sequence). V shed 5 bases, J shed 0 bases, and the junction held 9 bases outside the gene matches.

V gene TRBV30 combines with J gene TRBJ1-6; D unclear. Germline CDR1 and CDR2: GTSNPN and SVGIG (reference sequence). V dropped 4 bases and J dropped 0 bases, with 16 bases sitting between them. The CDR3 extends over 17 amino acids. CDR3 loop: CAWTVGVGSSYNSPLHF. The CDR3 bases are TGTGCCTGGACCGTTGGTGTGGGGAGCTCCTATAATTCACCCCTCCACTTT.

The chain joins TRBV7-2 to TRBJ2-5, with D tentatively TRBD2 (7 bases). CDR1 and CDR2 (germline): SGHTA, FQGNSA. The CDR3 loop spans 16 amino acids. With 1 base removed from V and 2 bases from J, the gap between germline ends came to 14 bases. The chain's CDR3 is CASSLGRGGVQETQYF. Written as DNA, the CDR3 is TGTGCCAGCAGCTTAGGGAGGGGGGGCGTTCAAGAGACCCAGTACTTC.

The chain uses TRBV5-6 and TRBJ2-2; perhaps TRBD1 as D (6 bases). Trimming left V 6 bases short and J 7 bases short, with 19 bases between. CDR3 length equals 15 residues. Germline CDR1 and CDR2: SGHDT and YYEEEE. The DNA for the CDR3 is TGTGCCAGCATCCAACTGGGGACAAACGACGGGGAGCTGTTTTTT. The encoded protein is CASIQLGTNDGELFF. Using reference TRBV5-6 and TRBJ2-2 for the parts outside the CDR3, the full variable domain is DAGVTQSPTHLIKTRGQQVTLRCSPKSGHDTVSWYQQALGQGPQFIFQYYEEEERQRGNFPDRFSGHQFPNYSSELNVNALLLGDSALYLCASIQLGTNDGELFFGEGSRLTVL.

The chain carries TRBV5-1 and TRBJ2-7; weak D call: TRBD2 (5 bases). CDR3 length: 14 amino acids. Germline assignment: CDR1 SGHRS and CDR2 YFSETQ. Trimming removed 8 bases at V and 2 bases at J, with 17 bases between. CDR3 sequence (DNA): TGCGCCAGAAGCCTCCTCGGGATTACCTACGAGCAGTACTTC. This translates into CARSLLGITYEQYF.

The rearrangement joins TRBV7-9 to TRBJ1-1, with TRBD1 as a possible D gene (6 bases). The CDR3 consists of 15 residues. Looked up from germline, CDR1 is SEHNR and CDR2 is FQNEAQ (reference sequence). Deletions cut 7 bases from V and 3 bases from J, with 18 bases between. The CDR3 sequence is CASTRPGGADTEAFF. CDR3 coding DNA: TGTGCCAGCACCCGACCGGGGGGGGCGGACACTGAAGCTTTCTTT.

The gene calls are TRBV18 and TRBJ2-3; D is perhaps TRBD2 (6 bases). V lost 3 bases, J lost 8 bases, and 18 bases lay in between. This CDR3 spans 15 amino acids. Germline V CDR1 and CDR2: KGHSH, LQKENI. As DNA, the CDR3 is TGTGCCAGCTCACCCGTCCCGGGACTGGGCGCTACGCAGTATTTT. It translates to CASSPVPGLGATQYF.

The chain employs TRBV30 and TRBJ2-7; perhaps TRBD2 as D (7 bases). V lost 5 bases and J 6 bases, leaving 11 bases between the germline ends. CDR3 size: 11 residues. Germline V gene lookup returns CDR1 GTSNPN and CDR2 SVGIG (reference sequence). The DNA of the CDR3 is TGTGCCTGGGGGCGGGGGCCCGAGCAGTACTTC. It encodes CAWGRGPEQYF.

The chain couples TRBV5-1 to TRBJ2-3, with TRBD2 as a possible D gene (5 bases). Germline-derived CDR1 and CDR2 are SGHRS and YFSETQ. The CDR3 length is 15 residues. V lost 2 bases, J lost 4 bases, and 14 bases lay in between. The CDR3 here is CASSFPDLGADTQYF. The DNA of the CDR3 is TGCGCCAGCAGCTTCCCGGACTTGGGCGCAGATACGCAGTATTTT.

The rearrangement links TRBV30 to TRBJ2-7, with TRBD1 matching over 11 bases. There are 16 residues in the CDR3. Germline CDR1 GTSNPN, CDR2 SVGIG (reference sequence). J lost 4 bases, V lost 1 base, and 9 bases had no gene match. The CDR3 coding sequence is TGTGCCTGGAGTGGGGGCTTGGGGACAGGGGGTTACGAGCAGTACTTC. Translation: CAWSGGLGTGGYEQYF.

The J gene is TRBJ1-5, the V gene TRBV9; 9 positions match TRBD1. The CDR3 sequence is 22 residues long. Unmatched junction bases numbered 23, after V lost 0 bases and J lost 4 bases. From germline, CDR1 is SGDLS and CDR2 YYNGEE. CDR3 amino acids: CASSVEGEGQGQNERKNQPQHF. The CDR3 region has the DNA TGTGCCAGCAGCGTAGAGGGAGAGGGACAGGGTCAGAACGAAAGAAAAAATCAGCCCCAGCATTTT.

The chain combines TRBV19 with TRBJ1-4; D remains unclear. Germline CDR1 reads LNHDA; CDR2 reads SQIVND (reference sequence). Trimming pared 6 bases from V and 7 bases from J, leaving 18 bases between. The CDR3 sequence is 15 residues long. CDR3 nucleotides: TGTGCCAGTAGCCACGGCGGAACTACGGGTGAAAAACTGTTTTTT. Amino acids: CASSHGGTTGEKLFF.

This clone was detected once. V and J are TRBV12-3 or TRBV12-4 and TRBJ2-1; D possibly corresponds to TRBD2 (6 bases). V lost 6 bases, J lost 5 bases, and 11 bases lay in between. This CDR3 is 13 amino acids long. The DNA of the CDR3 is TGTGCCAGCAGACAAGGGACTCACAATGAGCAGTTCTTC. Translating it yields CASRQGTHNEQFF.

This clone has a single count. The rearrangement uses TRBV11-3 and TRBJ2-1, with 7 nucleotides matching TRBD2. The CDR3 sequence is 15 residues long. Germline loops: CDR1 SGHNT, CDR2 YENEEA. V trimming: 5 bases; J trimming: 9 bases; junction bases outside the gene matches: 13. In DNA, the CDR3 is TGTGCCAGCAGCCTAACCGGACTAGTGAGTAGTGAGCAGTTCTTC. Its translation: CASSLTGLVSSEQFF.

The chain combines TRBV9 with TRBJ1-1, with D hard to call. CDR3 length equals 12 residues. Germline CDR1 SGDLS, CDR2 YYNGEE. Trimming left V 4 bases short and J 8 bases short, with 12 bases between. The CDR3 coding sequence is TGTGCCAGCAGCCTCGCTGAGAGCGAAGCTTTCTTT. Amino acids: CASSLAESEAFF.

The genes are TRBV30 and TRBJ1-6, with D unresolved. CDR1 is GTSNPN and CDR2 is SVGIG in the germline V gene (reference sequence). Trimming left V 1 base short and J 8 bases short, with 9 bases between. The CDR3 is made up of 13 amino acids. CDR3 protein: CAWSGQKDSPLHF. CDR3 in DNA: TGTGCCTGGAGTGGGCAGAAAGATTCACCCCTCCACTTT.

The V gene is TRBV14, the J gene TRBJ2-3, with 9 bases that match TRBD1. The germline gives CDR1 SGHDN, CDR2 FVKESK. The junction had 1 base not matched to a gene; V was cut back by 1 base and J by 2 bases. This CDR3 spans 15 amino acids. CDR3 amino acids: CASSQGTGDTDTQYF. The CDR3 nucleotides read TGTGCCAGCAGCCAAGGGACAGGGGACACAGATACGCAGTATTTT.